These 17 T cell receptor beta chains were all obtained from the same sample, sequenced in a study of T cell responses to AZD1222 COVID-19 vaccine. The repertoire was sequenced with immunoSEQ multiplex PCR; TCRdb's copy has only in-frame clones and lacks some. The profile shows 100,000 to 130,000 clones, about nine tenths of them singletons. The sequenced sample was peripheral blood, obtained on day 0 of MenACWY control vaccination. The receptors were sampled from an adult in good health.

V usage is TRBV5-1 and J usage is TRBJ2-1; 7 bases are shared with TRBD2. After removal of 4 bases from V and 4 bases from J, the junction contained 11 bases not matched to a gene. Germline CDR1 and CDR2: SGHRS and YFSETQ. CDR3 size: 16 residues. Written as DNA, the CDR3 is TGCGCCAGCAGCAAGGATTTCGGACTAGGTTACAATGAGCAGTTCTTC. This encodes CASSKDFGLGYNEQFF.

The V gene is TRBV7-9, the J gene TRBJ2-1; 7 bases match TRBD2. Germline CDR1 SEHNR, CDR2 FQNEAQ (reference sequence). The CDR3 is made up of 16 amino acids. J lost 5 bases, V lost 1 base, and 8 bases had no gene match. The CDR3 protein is CASSLVVLANHNEQFF. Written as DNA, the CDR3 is TGTGCCAGCAGCTTAGTGGTACTAGCGAATCACAATGAGCAGTTCTTC.

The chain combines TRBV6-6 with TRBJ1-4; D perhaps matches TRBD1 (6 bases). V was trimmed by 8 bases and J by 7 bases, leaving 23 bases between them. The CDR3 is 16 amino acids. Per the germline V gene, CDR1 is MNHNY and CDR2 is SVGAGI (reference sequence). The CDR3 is CASCSGRGAESEKLFF. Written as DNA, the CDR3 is TGTGCCAGCTGCTCCGGTCGGGGGGCAGAAAGTGAAAAACTGTTTTTT.

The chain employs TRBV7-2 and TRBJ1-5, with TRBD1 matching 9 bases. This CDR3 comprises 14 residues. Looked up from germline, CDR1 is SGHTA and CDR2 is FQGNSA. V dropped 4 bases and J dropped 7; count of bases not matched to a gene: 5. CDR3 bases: TGTGCCAGCAGCTCAGGGACAGGGCGCCAGCCCCAGCATTTT. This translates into CASSSGTGRQPQHF. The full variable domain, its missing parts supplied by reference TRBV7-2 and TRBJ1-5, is GAGVSQSPSNKVTEKGKDVELRCDPISGHTALYWYRQSLGQGLEFLIYFQGNSAPDKSGLPSDRFSAERTGGSVSTLTIQRTQQEDSAVYLCASSSGTGRQPQHFGDGTRLSIL.

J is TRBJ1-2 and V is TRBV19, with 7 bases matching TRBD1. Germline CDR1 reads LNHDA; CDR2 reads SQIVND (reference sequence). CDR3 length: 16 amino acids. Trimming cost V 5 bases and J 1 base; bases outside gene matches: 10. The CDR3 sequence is CASSSTMNRGNYGYTF. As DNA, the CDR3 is TGTGCCAGTAGTTCGACTATGAACAGGGGTAACTATGGCTACACCTTC.

The CDR3 here is CASKPGHNNSPLHF. CDR3 nucleotide sequence: TGTGCCAGTAAACCGGGACACAATAATTCACCCCTCCACTTT. This chain uses TRBV19 with TRBJ1-6; possibly TRBD1 for D (6 bases). CDR3 length equals 14 residues. V was cut by 7 bases and J by 5 bases, with 12 bases left in between. Germline values: CDR1 LNHDA, CDR2 SQIVND (reference sequence).

CDR3 protein: CARSGKTGQSSYEQYF. The CDR3 DNA reads as TGTGCCAGAAGCGGGAAGACGGGACAGAGCTCCTACGAGCAGTACTTC. The rearrangement uses TRBV5-3 and TRBJ2-7; 7 bases fit TRBD1. TRBV5-3 is identified as an open reading frame with a role that is uncertain. Losses at the gene ends were 4 bases for V and 0 bases for J; bases not matched to a gene: 10. This CDR3 spans 16 amino acids.

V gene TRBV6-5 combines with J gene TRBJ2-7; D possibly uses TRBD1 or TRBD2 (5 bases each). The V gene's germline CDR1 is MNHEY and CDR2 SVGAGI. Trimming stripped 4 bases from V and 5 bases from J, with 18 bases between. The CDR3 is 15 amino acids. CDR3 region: CASSSEGTARDEQYF. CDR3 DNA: TGTGCCAGCAGTTCCGAGGGGACCGCGCGGGACGAGCAGTACTTC.

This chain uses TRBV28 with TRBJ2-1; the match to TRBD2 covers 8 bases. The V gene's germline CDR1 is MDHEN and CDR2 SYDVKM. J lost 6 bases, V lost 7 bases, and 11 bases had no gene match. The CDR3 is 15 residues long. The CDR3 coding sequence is TGTGCCAGCACGGTGCGGGGGGCGGGGTTCAATGAGCAGTTCTTC. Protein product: CASTVRGAGFNEQFF. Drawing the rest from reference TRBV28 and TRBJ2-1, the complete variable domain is DVKVTQSSRYLVKRTGEKVFLECVQDMDHENMFWYRQDPGLGLRLIYFSYDVKMKEKGDIPEGYSVSREKKERFSLILESASTNQTSMYLCASTVRGAGFNEQFFGPGTRLTVL.

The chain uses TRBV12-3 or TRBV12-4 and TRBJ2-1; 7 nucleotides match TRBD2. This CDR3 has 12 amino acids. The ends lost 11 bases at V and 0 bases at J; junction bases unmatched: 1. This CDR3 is CASGGSYNEQFF. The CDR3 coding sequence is TGTGCCTCGGGGGGCTCCTACAATGAGCAGTTCTTC.

The CDR3 is CASSVHRGPYEQYF. In DNA, the CDR3 is TGTGCCAGCAGTGTCCACAGGGGCCCCTACGAGCAGTACTTC. The rearrangement joins TRBV2 to TRBJ2-7; 7 bases agree with TRBD1. Losses at the gene ends were 4 bases for V and 2 bases for J; bases not matched to a gene: 5. Looked up from germline, CDR1 is SNHLY and CDR2 is FYNNEI. The CDR3 covers 14 residues.

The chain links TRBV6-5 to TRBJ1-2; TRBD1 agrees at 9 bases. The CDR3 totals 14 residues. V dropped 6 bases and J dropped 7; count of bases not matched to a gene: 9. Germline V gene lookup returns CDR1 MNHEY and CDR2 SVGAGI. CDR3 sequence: CASRGQGDVTGYTF. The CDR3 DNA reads TGTGCCAGCAGGGGACAGGGAGACGTGACTGGCTACACCTTC.

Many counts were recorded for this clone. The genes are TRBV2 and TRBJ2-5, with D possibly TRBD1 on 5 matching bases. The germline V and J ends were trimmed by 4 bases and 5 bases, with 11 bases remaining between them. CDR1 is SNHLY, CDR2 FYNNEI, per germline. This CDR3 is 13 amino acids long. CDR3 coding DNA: TGTGCCAGCAGTGGCCAGGGTCGGGAGACCCAGTACTTC. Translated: CASSGQGRETQYF.

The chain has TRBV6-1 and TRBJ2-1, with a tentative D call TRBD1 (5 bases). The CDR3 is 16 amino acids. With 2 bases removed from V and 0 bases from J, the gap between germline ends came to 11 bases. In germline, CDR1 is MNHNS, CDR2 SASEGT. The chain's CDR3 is CASSERGPSSYNEQFF. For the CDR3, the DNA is TGTGCCAGCAGTGAAAGGGGCCCGAGCTCCTACAATGAGCAGTTCTTC.

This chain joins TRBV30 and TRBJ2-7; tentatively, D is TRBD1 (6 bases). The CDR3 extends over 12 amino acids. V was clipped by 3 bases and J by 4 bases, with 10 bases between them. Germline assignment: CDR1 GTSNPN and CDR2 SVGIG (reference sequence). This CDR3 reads CAWRDSWYEQYF. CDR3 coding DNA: TGTGCCTGGAGGGACAGTTGGTACGAGCAGTACTTC.

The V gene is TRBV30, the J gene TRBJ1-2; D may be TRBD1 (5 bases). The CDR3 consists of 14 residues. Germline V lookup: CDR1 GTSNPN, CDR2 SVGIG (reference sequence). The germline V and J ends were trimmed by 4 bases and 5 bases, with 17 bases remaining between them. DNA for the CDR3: TGTGCCTGGACCGACGGGGCTTCTATGTATGGCTACACCTTC. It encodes CAWTDGASMYGYTF. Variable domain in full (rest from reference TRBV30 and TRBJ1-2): SQTIHQWPATLVQPVGSPLSLECTVEGTSNPNLYWYRQAAGRGLQLLFYSVGIGQISSEVPQNLSASRPQDRQFILSSKKLLLSDSGFYLCAWTDGASMYGYTFGSGTRLTVV.

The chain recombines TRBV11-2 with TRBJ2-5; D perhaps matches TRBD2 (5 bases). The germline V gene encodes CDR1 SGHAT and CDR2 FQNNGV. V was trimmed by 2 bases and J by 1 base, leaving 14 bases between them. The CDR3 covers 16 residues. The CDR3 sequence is CASSLMLARTQETQYF. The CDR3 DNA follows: TGTGCCAGCAGCTTAATGTTAGCGAGGACCCAAGAGACCCAGTACTTC.